This TCR beta chain stems from a study of cytomegalovirus exposure and HLA in healthy donors. The PCR used 60 Vbeta and 13 Jbeta primers. Authors' processing steps: Some 10 million of 70 million to 80 million unique TCR beta chains were shared, per a later count. Clones were read by immunoSEQ multiplex PCR, and TCRdb kept only the in-frame ones, dropping some. V, J and clone size reflect that table, while D and trimming were determined from the DNA. The table includes roughly 66,000 clones, around 61% detected once. The ends lost 4 bases at V and 9 bases at J; junction bases unmatched: 18. The CDR3 runs to 20 residues. Germline assignment: CDR1 LGHNA and CDR2 YSLEER.

The receptor was derived from a woman in her forties or fifties in good health and CMV-seronegative. The sequencing input was PBMCs. The chain employs TRBV4-3 and TRBJ2-1; 16 bases align to TRBD2. CDR3 nucleotides: TGCGCCAGCAGCCCCGGGACTAGCGGGAGGGCCTTTCTCCCTAATCGTGAGCAGTTCTTC. Translating it yields CASSPGTSGRAFLPNREQFF.